This TCR beta chain appears in the sequencing data of a study of T cell repertoires in cytomegalovirus infection. Study summary: An indication of both CMV infection and matching HLA type came from public TCR beta signatures.

This CDR3 is built from 16 residues. Germline CDR1 and CDR2: SGHTA and FQGNSA. Losses at the gene ends were 1 base for V and 6 bases for J; bases not matched to a gene: 2. The study, taken as a whole, reports: Within the response measured ex vivo, HLA-C-restricted CMV-specific TCR beta clonotypes were dominant. People with CMV and the relevant HLA were identified by cumulative public TCR beta family frequency.

TCRdb called the reads again in MiXCR, with one record for every CDR3 protein. The sample consists of fewer than 1,000,000 distinct CDR3 sequences, less than 40% of them appearing once. This clonotype was picked up a small number of times. Antigen specificity is unknown. This specimen was cultured CD8+ T cells from PBMCs, taken from culture after CMV antigen stimulation. The receptor was isolated from a human donor in good health (CMV status not recorded). Some clones in this sample may be carry-over from other donors' samples. This sequence joins TRBV7-2 and TRBJ2-3; 15 bases line up with TRBD2. Here the CDR3 reads CASSLGTSGGGDTQYF. DNA for the CDR3: TGTGCCAGCAGCTTAGGGACTAGCGGGGGGGGGGATACGCAGTATTTT.